This T cell receptor (beta chain) was profiled in a study of PD-L1 blockade in urothelial cancer. The wider study: In the patient group, about 85% of the roughly 30 were males with bladder-origin urothelial cancer. The patients had undergone anywhere from 0 to 3 prior chemotherapy regimens. Median T cell yield per blood sample was 141,255 cells.

Trimming took 2 bases from V and 3 from J; bases not matched to a gene: 6. The CDR3 has 15 residues. Germline CDR1 and CDR2: LNHDA and SQIVND (reference sequence). The data were produced by immunoSEQ multiplex PCR, yet TCRdb's version contains in-frame clones alone and is incomplete. This table holds approximately 100,000 clones, 91% found once. Here the sequenced sample was PBMCs, taken around atezolizumab (anti-PD-L1) treatment. This receptor was identified in a woman older than 75 with urothelial cancer. This chain links TRBV19 with TRBJ1-2; 7 nucleotides line up with TRBD1. The CDR3 loop is CASSIWAGGDYGYTF. The CDR3 bases are TGTGCCAGTAGTATATGGGCAGGGGGTGACTATGGCTACACCTTC. Full variable domain (rest looked up from reference TRBV19 and TRBJ1-2): DGGITQSPKYLFRKEGQNVTLSCEQNLNHDAMYWYRQDPGQGLRLIYYSQIVNDFQKGDIAEGYSVSREKKESFPLTVTSAQKNPTAFYLCASSIWAGGDYGYTFGSGTRLTVV.